One and the same sample provided the 13 T cell receptor beta chains below, sequenced in a study of cytomegalovirus exposure and HLA in healthy donors (TCRdb year 2017). The method was the immunoSEQ multiplex PCR assay. TCRdb carries this immuneACCESS record with in-frame sequences only. Its versions omit some clonotypes, under half of them owing to an unresolved V gene in the studies checked, with the rest unexplained. The sample data list around 200,000 clones, and around 88% of these were observed just once. The ten largest account for 2.9% of the sample. The sample comprised PBMCs. The receptors come from a woman aged 18-29 years in good health and CMV-seronegative.

This sequence joins TRBV2 and TRBJ2-5; TRBD2 matches at 13 bases. Near its end, the DNA agrees better with TRBJ2-7, so the J call may be wrong. The CDR3 length is 13 residues. Germline CDR1 SNHLY, CDR2 FYNNEI. CDR3 loop: CASGGLAGYEQYF. CDR3 DNA: TGTGCCAGCGGGGGACTAGCGGGGTACGAGCAGTACTTC.

The CDR3 spells CASSTQGYEQYF. The CDR3 DNA sequence: TGTGCCAGCAGTACTCAGGGCTACGAGCAGTACTTC. J is TRBJ2-7 and V is TRBV27; a possible D gene is TRBD1 (5 bases). CDR3 length: 12 amino acids. From germline, CDR1 is MNHEY and CDR2 SMNVEV (reference sequence). The V gene lost 5 bases and the J gene lost 3 bases, with 8 bases spanning the gap.

The CDR3 nucleotides read TGTGCCAGCAGCTTAACGTGGAGTAGCGGGAGAAGCACAGATACGCAGTATTTT. This encodes CASSLTWSSGRSTDTQYF. The chain employs TRBV7-3 and TRBJ2-3; 9 nucleotides line up with TRBD2. V lost 0 bases and J lost 0; bases outside the gene matches: 7. This CDR3 region has 18 residues. The germline CDR1 and CDR2 sequences are SGHTA and FQGTGA.

The chain carries TRBV9 and TRBJ2-3, with 10 positions matching TRBD1. The CDR3 has 18 residues. The ends lost 0 bases at V and 12 bases at J; junction bases unmatched: 19. Looked up from germline, CDR1 is SGDLS and CDR2 is YYNGEE. The CDR3: CASSVEAIDRGPPSTQYF. CDR3 in DNA: TGTGCCAGCAGCGTAGAAGCTATCGACAGGGGGCCGCCAAGCACCCAGTATTTT.

In DNA, the CDR3 is TGTGCCAGCAGCGTAGATCCAGGAACTAACTATGGCTACACCTTC. Amino acid sequence: CASSVDPGTNYGYTF. The chain carries TRBV9 and TRBJ1-2; D remains ambiguous. This CDR3 has 15 residues. The V and J ends lost 0 bases and 0 bases respectively, with 9 bases between them. Germline V CDR1 and CDR2: SGDLS, YYNGEE. Variable domain in full (rest from reference TRBV9 and TRBJ1-2): DSGVTQTPKHLITATGQRVTLRCSPRSGDLSVYWYQQSLDQGLQFLIQYYNGEERAKGNILERFSAQQFPDLHSELNLSSLELGDSALYFCASSVDPGTNYGYTFGSGTRLTVV.

The chain links TRBV6-5 to TRBJ2-3; 7 positions agree with TRBD2. Trimming at V came to 4 bases and at J to 8 bases, leaving 0 bases not matched to a gene. The CDR3 is made up of 11 amino acids. Germline CDR1 MNHEY, CDR2 SVGAGI. The CDR3 DNA sequence: TGTGCCAGCAGTTTAGCGGGTACGCAGTATTTT. It codes for CASSLAGTQYF.

This clone was counted a single time. This rearrangement joins TRBV10-3 to TRBJ2-2; D is perhaps TRBD2 (6 bases). Trimming removed 0 bases from V and 0 bases from J, with 23 bases in between. The CDR3 spans 21 residues. Germline V CDR1 and CDR2: ENHRY, SYGVKD. CDR3 sequence (DNA): TGTGCCATCAGTGAGTCCGGGGGTGGACTAAGTTCACTAGCGAACACCGGGGAGCTGTTTTTT. Protein: CAISESGGGLSSLANTGELFF.

V usage is TRBV19 and J usage is TRBJ1-5; 7 bases align to TRBD1. Germline CDR1 LNHDA, CDR2 SQIVND (reference sequence). V shed 4 bases, J shed 4 bases, and the junction held 10 bases outside the gene matches. This CDR3 has 16 amino acids. The CDR3 loop is CASSRRVDRRNQPQHF. The CDR3 region has the DNA TGTGCCAGTAGTAGGCGGGTGGACAGGAGAAATCAGCCCCAGCATTTT.

The genes are TRBV4-2 and TRBJ1-3; D not certain. V lost 0 bases and J lost 0, with 9 bases in between. In germline, CDR1 is LGHNA, CDR2 YNFKEQ. CDR3 size: 16 residues. The CDR3: CASSQESGRSGNTIYF. In DNA form, the CDR3 reads TGTGCCAGCAGCCAAGAATCCGGTCGCTCTGGAAACACCATATATTTT.

This clone showed up just once. The chain carries TRBV18 and TRBJ2-7; 9 positions agree with TRBD2. Per germline, CDR1 KGHSH and CDR2 LQKENI. J was trimmed by 6 bases and V by 3 bases; bases with no gene match: 3. This CDR3 comprises 13 residues. CDR3 protein: CASSPSGSTEQYF. CDR3 nucleotides: TGTGCCAGCTCACCTAGCGGGAGCACCGAGCAGTACTTC.

Only one count was recorded for this clone. The chain is built from TRBV9 and TRBJ2-3; 11 bases line up with TRBD2. The junction had 9 bases not matched to a gene; V was cut back by 3 bases and J by 6 bases. The length of the CDR3 is 16 residues. Germline lookup yields CDR1 SGDLS and CDR2 YYNGEE. The CDR3 sequence: CASSAHTSGSMDTQYF. CDR3 sequence (DNA): TGTGCCAGCAGCGCTCACACTAGCGGGAGTATGGATACGCAGTATTTT.

The genes are TRBV7-6 and TRBJ2-7; 10 bases agree with TRBD1. This CDR3 contains 14 residues. CDR1 and CDR2 (germline): SGHVS, FNYEAQ. The J segment lost 3 bases and the V segment lost 5 bases, leaving 4 bases of the junction unmatched. The CDR3 coding sequence is TGTGCCAGCAGCCCCGGGACAGGGGTCTACGAGCAGTACTTC. This gives the protein CASSPGTGVYEQYF.

In DNA, the CDR3 is TGTGCCAGCAGTTACGGGGCTGTAACTGAAGCTTTCTTT. Translated, it gives CASSYGAVTEAFF. The chain uses TRBV6-6 and TRBJ1-1; possibly TRBD1 for D (5 bases). The CDR3 has 13 amino acids. The germline gives CDR1 MNHNY, CDR2 SVGAGI (reference sequence). The V and J ends lost 2 bases and 5 bases respectively, with 9 bases between them.